The sequence of this T cell receptor beta chain was determined in a study of cytomegalovirus exposure and HLA in healthy donors. Study details: Inside one of the first data releases sat around 77 million unique TCRs taken from HLA-typed donors. Study observations and caveats: Cytomegalovirus association was assigned to approximately 160 TCR beta chains. Analysis was performed later, and it showed HLA-associated TCR beta chains to be more clonally expanded than equally common others. Association with HLA alleles at 0.05 false discovery rate was found for around 17,000 TCR beta sequences in a later analysis.

Points on this clone: The antigen is undetermined.

Primers: 60 Vbeta forward and 13 Jbeta reverse. Libraries were prepared by immunoSEQ multiplex PCR; TCRdb keeps only in-frame clonotypes and omits some of them. This sample has roughly 180,000 clones, with about 77% found just once. Germline V lookup: CDR1 MDHEN, CDR2 SYDVKM. The CDR3 length is 12 residues. V was cut by 6 bases and J by 4 bases, with 10 bases left in between. Sequencing was done on a sample of PBMCs. The chain employs TRBV28 and TRBJ2-7, with a possible D match to TRBD1 (7 bases). The clonotype comes from a man aged 25-45 years in good health and CMV-seronegative. The CDR3 nucleotides are TGTGCCAGCAGGGAGGGGGCGTACGAGCAGTACTTC. Its translation is CASREGAYEQYF.